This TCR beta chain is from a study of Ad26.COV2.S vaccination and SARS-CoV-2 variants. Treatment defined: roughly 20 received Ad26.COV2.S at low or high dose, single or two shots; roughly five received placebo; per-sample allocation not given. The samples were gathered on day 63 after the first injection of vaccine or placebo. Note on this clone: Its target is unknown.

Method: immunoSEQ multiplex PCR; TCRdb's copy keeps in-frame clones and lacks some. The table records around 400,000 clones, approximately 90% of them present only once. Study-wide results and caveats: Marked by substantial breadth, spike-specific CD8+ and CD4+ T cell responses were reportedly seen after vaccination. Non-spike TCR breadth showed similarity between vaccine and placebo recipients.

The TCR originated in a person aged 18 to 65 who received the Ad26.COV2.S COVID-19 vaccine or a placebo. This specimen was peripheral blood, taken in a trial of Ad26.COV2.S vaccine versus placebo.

DNA of the CDR3: TGTGCCACCAGCAGAGTCCCCTTTACTGCGGGGTACGAGCAGTACTTC. It is translated as CATSRVPFTAGYEQYF. This rearrangement joins TRBV15 to TRBJ2-7, with D possibly being TRBD2 (6 bases). Germline CDR1 reads LNHNV; CDR2 reads YYDKDF (reference sequence). This CDR3 comprises 16 residues. With 1 base removed from V and 4 bases from J, the gap between germline ends came to 17 bases.